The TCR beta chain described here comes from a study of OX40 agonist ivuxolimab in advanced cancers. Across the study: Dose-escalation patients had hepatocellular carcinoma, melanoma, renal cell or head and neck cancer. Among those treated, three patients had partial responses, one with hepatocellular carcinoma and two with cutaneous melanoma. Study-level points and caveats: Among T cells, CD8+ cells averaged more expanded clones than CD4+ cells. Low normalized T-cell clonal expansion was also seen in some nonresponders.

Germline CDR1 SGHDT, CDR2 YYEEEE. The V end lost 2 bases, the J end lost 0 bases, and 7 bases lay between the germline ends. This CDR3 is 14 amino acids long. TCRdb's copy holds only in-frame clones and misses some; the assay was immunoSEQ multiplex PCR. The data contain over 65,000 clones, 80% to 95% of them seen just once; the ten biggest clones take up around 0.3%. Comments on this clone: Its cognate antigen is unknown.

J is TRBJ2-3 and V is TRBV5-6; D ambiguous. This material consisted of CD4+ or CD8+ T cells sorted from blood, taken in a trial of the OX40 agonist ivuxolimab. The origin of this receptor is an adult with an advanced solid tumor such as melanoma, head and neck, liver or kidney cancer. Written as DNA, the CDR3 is TGTGCCAGCAGCTTTCAAACTAGCACAGATACGCAGTATTTT. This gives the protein CASSFQTSTDTQYF. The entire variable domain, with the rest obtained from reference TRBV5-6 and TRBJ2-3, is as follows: DAGVTQSPTHLIKTRGQQVTLRCSPKSGHDTVSWYQQALGQGPQFIFQYYEEEERQRGNFPDRFSGHQFPNYSSELNVNALLLGDSALYLCASSFQTSTDTQYFGPGTRLTVL.